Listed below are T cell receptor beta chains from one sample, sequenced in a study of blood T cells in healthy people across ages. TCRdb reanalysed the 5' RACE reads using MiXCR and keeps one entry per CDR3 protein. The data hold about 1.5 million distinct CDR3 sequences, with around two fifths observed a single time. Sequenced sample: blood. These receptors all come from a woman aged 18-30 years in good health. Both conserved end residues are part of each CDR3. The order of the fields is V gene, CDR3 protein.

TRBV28,CASSLPLRQGTYEQYF
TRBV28,CASETGGYYGYTF
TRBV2,CASSGFSGIYNEQFF
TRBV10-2,CASSGLQTGQQETQYF
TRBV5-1,CASSTGTGSPDTQYF
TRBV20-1,CSARGTGQGGTPLHF
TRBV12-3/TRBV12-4,CASSISRNEQYF
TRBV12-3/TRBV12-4,CASSFSGGAANEQYF
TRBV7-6,CASSLVGTSGWDTQYF
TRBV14,CASSLTRMAYEQYF
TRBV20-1,CSATDRHNEQYF
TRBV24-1,CATSHGNTIYF
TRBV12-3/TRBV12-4,CASSVEETPYF
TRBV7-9,CASSLLPGLAGSYEQYF
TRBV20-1,CSARGVATGTDTQYF
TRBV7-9,CASGLKEANYGYTF
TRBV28,CASSLGTGVVDTQYF
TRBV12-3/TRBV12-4,CASSLSMRANEQFF
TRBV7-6,CASSESPATNEKLFF
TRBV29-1,CSVGWTDLTYNEQFF
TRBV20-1,CSARPPGGTSNYGYTF
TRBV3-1,CASSQALLAGETDTQYF
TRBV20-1,CSAPWAGIDEQYF
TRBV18,CASSPGAGGLDQPQHF
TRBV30,CAWSAGTGSDEQYF
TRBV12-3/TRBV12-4,CASSLSGEETQYF
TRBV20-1,CSATPTALGYGYTF
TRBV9,CASSVGSPGGNNEQFF